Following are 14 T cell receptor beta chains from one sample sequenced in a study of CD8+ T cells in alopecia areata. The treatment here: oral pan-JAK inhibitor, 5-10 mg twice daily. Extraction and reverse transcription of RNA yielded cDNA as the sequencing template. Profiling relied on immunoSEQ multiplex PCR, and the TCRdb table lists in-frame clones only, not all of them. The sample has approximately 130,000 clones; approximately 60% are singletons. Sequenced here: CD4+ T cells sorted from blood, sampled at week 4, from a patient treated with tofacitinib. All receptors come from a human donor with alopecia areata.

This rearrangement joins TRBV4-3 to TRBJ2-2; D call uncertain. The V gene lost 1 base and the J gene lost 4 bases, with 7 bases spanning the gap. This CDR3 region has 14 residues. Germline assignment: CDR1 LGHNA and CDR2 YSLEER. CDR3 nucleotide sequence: TGCGCCAGCAGCCAAGCCCTAACCACCGGGGAGCTGTTTTTT. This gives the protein CASSQALTTGELFF.

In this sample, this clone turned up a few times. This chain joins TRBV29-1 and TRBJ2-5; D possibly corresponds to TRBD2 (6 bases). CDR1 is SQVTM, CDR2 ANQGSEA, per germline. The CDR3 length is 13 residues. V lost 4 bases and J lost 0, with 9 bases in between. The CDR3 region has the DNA TGCAGCGTTGTTGGGGGGAACCAAGAGACCCAGTACTTC. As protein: CSVVGGNQETQYF.

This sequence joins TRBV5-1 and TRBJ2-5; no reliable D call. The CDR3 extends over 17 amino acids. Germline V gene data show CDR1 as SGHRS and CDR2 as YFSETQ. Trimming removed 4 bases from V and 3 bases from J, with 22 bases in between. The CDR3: CASSAKDVSPFKETQYF. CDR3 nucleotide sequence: TGCGCCAGCAGCGCGAAGGATGTCTCCCCATTCAAAGAGACCCAGTACTTC.

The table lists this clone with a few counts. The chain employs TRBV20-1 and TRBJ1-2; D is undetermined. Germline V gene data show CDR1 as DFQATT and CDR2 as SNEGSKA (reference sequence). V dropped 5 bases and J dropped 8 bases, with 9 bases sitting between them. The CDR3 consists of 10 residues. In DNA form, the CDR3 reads TGCAGTGCTCCGACTGGGGGCTACACCTTC. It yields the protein CSAPTGGYTF.

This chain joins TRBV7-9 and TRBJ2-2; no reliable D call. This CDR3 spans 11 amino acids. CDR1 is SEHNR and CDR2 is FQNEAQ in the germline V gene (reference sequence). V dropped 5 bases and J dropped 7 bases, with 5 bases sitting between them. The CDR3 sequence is CASSTRGELFF. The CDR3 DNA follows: TGTGCCAGCAGCACGCGCGGGGAGCTGTTTTTT.

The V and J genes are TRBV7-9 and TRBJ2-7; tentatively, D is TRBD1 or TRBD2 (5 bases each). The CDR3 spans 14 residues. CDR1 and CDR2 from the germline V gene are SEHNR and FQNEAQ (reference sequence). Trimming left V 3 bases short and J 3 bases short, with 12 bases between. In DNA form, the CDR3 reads TGTGCCAGCAGCTTTGTAGGGACGAGCTACGAGCAGTACTTC. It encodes CASSFVGTSYEQYF.

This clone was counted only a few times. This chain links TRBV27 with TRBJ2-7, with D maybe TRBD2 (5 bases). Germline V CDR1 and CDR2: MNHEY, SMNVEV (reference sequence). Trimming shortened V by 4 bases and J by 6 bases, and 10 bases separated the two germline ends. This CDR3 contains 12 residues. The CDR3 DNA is TGTGCCAGCAGTTCCTATGAGGGCGAGCAGTACTTC. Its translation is CASSSYEGEQYF.

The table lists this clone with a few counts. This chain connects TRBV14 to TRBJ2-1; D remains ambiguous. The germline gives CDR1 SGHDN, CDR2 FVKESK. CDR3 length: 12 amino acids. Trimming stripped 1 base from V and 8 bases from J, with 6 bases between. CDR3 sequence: CASSQAGYEQFF. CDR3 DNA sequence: TGTGCCAGCAGCCAAGCTGGGTATGAGCAGTTCTTC.

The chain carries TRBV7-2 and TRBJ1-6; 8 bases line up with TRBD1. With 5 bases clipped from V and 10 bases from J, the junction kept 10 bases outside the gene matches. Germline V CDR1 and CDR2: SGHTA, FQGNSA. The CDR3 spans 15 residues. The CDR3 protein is CASSQGQGGSSPLHF. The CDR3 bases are TGTGCCAGCAGCCAAGGACAGGGTGGGAGCTCACCCCTCCACTTT.

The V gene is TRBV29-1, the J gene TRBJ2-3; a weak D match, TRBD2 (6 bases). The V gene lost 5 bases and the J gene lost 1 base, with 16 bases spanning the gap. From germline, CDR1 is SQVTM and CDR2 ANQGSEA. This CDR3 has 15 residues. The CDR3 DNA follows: TGCAGCGTTCTTCCTCCTAGCGACCGCACAGATACGCAGTATTTT. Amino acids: CSVLPPSDRTDTQYF.

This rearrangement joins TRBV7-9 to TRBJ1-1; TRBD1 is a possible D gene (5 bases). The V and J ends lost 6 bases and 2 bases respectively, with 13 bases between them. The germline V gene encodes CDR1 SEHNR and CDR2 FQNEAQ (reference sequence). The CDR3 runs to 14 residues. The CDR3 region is CASRKTGENTEAFF. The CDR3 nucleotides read TGTGCCAGCAGGAAGACGGGGGAAAACACTGAAGCTTTCTTT.

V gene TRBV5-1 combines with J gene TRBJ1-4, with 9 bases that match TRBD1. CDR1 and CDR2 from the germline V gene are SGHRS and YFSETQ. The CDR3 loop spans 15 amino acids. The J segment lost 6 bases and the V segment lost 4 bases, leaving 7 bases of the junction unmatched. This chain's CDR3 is CASSAGDRDDEKLFF. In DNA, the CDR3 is TGCGCCAGCAGCGCGGGGGACAGGGACGATGAAAAACTGTTTTTT.

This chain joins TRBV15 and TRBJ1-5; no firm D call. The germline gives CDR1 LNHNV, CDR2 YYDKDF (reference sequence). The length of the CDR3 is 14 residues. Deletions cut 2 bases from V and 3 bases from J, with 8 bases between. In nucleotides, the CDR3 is TGTGCCACCAGCAGAAACGGTCCCAATCAGCCCCAGCATTTT. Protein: CATSRNGPNQPQHF.

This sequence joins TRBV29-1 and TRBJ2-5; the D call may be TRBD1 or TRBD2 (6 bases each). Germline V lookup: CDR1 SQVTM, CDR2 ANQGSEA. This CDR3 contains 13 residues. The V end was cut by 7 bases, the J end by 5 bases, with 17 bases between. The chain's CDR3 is CSGLGGIRETQYF. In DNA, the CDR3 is TGCAGCGGTCTCGGGGGCATACGGGAGACCCAGTACTTC.